Following are 6 T cell receptor beta chains from one sample sequenced in a study of shared clonotypes between healthy human individuals. Assay used: immunoSEQ multiplex PCR; TCRdb lists only in-frame clones, some missing. This table has roughly 2,000,000 clones, about 93% appearing once. In the naive CD8 group, cells lacked CD45RO and were positively selected for CCR7, so terminally differentiated effector memory CD45RA+ cells were left out. The material sequenced was naive CD8+ T cells from PBMCs. Receptors originate from a man aged 18-30 years in good health. Some clones in this sample may be carry-over from other donors' samples.

The chain recombines TRBV7-9 with TRBJ2-7, with TRBD2 identical over 9 bases. This CDR3 region has 14 residues. Germline V gene sequence: CDR1 SEHNR, CDR2 FQNEAQ (reference sequence). Trimming removed 2 bases from V and 6 bases from J; junction bases left unmatched: 5. The CDR3 reads CASSLTGLASEQYF. The DNA for the CDR3 is TGTGCCAGCAGCTTAACGGGACTAGCCTCCGAGCAGTACTTC.

In DNA form, the CDR3 reads TGTGCCAGCACGGGTGCTAGCGGCTACAATGAGCAGTTCTTC. This codes for CASTGASGYNEQFF. The rearrangement joins TRBV7-9 to TRBJ2-1, with 7 bases that match TRBD2. The ends lost 7 bases at V and 3 bases at J; junction bases unmatched: 6. The CDR3 is made up of 14 amino acids. CDR1 is SEHNR and CDR2 is FQNEAQ in the germline V gene (reference sequence).

This clone was seen only once. The rearrangement joins TRBV11-2 to TRBJ2-7, with TRBD2 matching 9 bases. The V segment lost 8 bases and the J segment 1 base; nucleotides outside the gene matches: 6. The CDR3 length is 14 residues. CDR1 is SGHAT and CDR2 is FQNNGV in the germline V gene. For the CDR3, the DNA is TGTGCCAGCCGGCTAGCGGGATCGTCCTACGAGCAGTACTTC. Translating it yields CASRLAGSSYEQYF.

The V and J genes are TRBV7-9 and TRBJ2-2, with TRBD2 as a possible D gene (6 bases). Germline V gives CDR1 SEHNR, CDR2 FQNEAQ (reference sequence). V was shortened by 9 bases and J by 5 bases, with 16 bases between the two germline ends. The CDR3 length is 14 residues. CDR3 bases: TGTGCCAGTGACGACAGAGGAGGGACCGGGGAGCTGTTTTTT. Its protein is CASDDRGGTGELFF.

In its sample, this clone was seen once. J is TRBJ2-1 and V is TRBV9; D is undetermined. The CDR3 spans 15 residues. Deletions cut 0 bases from V and 8 bases from J, with 15 bases between. CDR1 and CDR2 from the germline V gene are SGDLS and YYNGEE. CDR3 sequence: CASSVGRIPRDEQFF. The CDR3 region has the DNA TGTGCCAGCAGCGTAGGGCGAATCCCAAGGGATGAGCAGTTCTTC.

The chain joins TRBV7-6 to TRBJ2-5; 9 bases agree with TRBD2. The CDR3 extends over 18 amino acids. Trimming at V came to 2 bases and at J to 5 bases, leaving 15 bases not matched to a gene. From germline, CDR1 is SGHVS and CDR2 FNYEAQ. The CDR3 reads CASSLSPRGGTSRETQYF. In DNA form, the CDR3 reads TGTGCCAGCAGCTTATCGCCGCGAGGAGGGACTAGCCGGGAGACCCAGTACTTC.